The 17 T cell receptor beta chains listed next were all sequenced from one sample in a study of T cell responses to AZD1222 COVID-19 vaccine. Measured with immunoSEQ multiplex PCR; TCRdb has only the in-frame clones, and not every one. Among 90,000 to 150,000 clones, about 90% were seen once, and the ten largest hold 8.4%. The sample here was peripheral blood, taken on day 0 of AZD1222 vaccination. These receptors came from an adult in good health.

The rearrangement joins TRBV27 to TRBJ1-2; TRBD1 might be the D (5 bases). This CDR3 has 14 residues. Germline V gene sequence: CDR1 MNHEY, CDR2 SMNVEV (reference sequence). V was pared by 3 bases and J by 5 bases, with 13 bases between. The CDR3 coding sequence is TGTGCCAGCAGTTTTAGTTCAGGGAGATATGGCTACACCTTC. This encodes CASSFSSGRYGYTF.

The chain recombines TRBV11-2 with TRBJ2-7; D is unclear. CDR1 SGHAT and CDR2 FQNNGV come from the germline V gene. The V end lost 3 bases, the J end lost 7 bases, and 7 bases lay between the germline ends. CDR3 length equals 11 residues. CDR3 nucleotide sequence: TGTGCCAGCAGCTTCCGGAATGAGCAGTACTTC. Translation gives CASSFRNEQYF.

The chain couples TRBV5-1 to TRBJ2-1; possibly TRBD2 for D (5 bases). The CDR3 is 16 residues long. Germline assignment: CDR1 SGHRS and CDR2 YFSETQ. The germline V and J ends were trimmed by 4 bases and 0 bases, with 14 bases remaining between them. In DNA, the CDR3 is TGCGCCAGCAGCCGGCAGCTAGCAAGCTCCTACAATGAGCAGTTCTTC. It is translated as CASSRQLASSYNEQFF. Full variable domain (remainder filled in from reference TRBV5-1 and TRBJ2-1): KAGVTQTPRYLIKTRGQQVTLSCSPISGHRSVSWYQQTPGQGLQFLFEYFSETQRNKGNFPGRFSGRQFSNSRSEMNVSTLELGDSALYLCASSRQLASSYNEQFFGPGTRLTVL.

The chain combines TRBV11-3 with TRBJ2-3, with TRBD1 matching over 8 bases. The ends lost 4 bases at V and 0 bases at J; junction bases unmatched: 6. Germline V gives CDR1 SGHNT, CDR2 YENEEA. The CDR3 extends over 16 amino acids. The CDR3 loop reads CASSSGQARSTDTQYF. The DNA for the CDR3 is TGTGCCAGCAGCTCGGGACAGGCAAGAAGCACAGATACGCAGTATTTT.

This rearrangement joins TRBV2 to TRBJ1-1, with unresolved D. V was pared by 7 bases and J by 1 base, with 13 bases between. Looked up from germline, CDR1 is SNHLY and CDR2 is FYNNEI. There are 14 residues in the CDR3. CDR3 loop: CASMNRGSNTEAFF. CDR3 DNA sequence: TGTGCCAGCATGAATCGCGGATCGAACACTGAAGCTTTCTTT.

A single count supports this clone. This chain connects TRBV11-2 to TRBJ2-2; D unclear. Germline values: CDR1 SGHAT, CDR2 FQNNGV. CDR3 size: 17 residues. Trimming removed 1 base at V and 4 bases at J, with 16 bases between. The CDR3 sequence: CASSLAGLLGITGELFF. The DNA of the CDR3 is TGTGCCAGCAGCTTAGCGGGCCTACTTGGAATCACCGGGGAGCTGTTTTTT.

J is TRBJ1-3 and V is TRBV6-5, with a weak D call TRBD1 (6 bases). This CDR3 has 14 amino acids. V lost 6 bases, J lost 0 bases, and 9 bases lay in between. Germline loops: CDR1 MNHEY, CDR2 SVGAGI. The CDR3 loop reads CASSRDTSGNTIYF. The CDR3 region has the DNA TGTGCCAGCAGCCGGGACACCTCTGGAAACACCATATATTTT.

CDR3 sequence reads: CASSDWGQGRGQPQHF. The CDR3 DNA reads TGTGCCAGCAGTGACTGGGGACAGGGGAGAGGGCAGCCCCAGCATTTT. The V gene is TRBV2, the J gene TRBJ1-5; 10 positions match TRBD1. CDR1 is SNHLY, CDR2 FYNNEI, per germline. The V gene end was trimmed by 3 bases and the J gene end by 7 bases; junction bases not matched to a gene: 9. The CDR3 is made up of 16 amino acids.

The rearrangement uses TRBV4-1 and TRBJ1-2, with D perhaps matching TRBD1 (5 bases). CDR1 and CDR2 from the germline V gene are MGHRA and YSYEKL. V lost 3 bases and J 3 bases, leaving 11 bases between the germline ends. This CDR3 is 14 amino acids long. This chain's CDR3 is CASSQGTDDYGYTF. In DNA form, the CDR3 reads TGCGCCAGCAGCCAGGGGACGGATGACTATGGCTACACCTTC.

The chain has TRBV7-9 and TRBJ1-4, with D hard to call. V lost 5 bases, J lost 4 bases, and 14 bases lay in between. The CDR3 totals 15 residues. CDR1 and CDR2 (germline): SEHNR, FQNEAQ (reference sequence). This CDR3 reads CASSGNQDYNEKLFF. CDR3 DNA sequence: TGTGCCAGCAGCGGGAACCAGGATTATAATGAAAAACTGTTTTTT.

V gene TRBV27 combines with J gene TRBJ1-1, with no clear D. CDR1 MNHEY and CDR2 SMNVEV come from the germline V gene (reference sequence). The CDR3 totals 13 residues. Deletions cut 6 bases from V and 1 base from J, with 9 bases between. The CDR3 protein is CASRFRENTEAFF. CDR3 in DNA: TGTGCCAGCAGGTTTAGGGAGAACACTGAAGCTTTCTTT.

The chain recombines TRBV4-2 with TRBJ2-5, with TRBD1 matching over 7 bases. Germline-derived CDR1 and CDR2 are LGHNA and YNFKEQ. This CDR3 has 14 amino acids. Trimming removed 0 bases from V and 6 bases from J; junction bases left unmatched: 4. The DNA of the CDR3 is TGTGCCAGCAGCCAAGACAGGGGGTTGAAGACCCAGTACTTC. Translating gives CASSQDRGLKTQYF.

In nucleotides, the CDR3 is TGTGCCAGCAGCTTAGGGGGGGCGCCCGGCCGGGGATCATACAATGAGCAGTTCTTC. Encoded protein: CASSLGGAPGRGSYNEQFF. The chain carries TRBV11-3 and TRBJ2-1; D is possibly TRBD1 or TRBD2 (6 bases each). The germline V gene encodes CDR1 SGHNT and CDR2 YENEEA. The V end was cut by 1 base, the J end by 4 bases, with 23 bases between. The CDR3 loop spans 19 amino acids.

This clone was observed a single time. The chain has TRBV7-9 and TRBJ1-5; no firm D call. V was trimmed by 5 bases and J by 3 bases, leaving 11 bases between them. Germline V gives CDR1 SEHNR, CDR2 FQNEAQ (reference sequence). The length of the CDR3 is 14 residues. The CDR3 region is CASSLDGFNQPQHF. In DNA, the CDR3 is TGTGCCAGCAGCCTCGACGGTTTCAATCAGCCCCAGCATTTT.

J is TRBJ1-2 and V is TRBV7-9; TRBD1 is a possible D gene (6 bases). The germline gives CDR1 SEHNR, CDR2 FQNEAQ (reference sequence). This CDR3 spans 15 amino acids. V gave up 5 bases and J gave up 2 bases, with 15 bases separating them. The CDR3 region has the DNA TGTGCCAGCAGCACGCGACGGGACACCAACTATGGCTACACCTTC. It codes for CASSTRRDTNYGYTF.

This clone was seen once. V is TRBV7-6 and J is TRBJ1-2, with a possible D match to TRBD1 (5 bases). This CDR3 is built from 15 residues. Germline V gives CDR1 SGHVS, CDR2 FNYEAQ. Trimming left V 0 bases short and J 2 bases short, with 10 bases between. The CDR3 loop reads CASSLAGDTNYGYTF. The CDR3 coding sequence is TGTGCCAGCAGCTTAGCGGGGGATACCAACTATGGCTACACCTTC.

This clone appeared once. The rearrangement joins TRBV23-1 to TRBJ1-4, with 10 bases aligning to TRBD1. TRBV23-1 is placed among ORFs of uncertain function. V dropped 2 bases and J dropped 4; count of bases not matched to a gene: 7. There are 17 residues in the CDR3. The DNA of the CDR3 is TGCGCCAGCAGTCAACGGGGGACAGGGGTTGATAATGAAAAACTGTTTTTT. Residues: CASSQRGTGVDNEKLFF.